The clone carrying this T cell receptor beta chain showed up just once. Antigen specificity is unknown. Generated by immunoSEQ multiplex PCR, the TCRdb table keeps only in-frame clones and is missing some. The table includes over a million clones, around 97% detected once. Trimming left V 2 bases short and J 2 bases short, with 10 bases between. Germline V gene data show CDR1 as SGHNT and CDR2 as YENEEA. This CDR3 has 14 amino acids. The sample is drawn from a study of shared clonotypes between healthy human individuals. Whole-study findings and limits: The small donor group covered limited genetic and exposure diversity. Naive subsets usually exceeded memory subsets in estimated richness. Among several donors, approximately 5% of naive CD4 clonotypes were found in common.

The V and J genes are TRBV11-3 and TRBJ2-7; D is uncertain. The origin of this receptor is a man under 40 in good health. Sequenced sample: naive CD4+ T cells sorted from blood. Specified subset: CD45RA+ positively selected. The CDR3 nucleotides are TGTGCCAGCAGCTTAACCGGCCTAACCTACGAGCAGTACTTC. It yields the protein CASSLTGLTYEQYF. The full variable domain, with the rest looked up from reference TRBV11-3 and TRBJ2-7, is EAGVVQSPRYKIIEKKQPVAFWCNPISGHNTLYWYLQNLGQGPELLIRYENEEAVDDSQLPKDRFSAERLKGVDSTLKIQPAELGDSAVYLCASSLTGLTYEQYFGPGTRLTVT.